A single sample is the source of the 18 T cell receptor beta chains below, sequenced in a study of Ad26.COV2.S vaccination and SARS-CoV-2 variants. Treatment specified: over 15 received Ad26.COV2.S at low or high dose, single or two shots; a few received placebo; per-sample allocation not given. Samples came from day 63 after the first vaccine or placebo injection. The assay was immunoSEQ multiplex PCR, and TCRdb's table has in-frame clones only and misses some. The repertoire includes roughly 700,000 clones, more than 70% of them detected once, and around 1.4% sits in the top ten. Specimen: peripheral blood, collected in a trial of Ad26.COV2.S vaccine versus placebo. These receptors all come from a person between 18 and 65 years old who received the Ad26.COV2.S COVID-19 vaccine or a placebo.

The chain uses TRBV19 and TRBJ1-5; D unresolved. Germline CDR1 reads LNHDA; CDR2 reads SQIVND (reference sequence). The V and J ends lost 3 bases and 4 bases respectively, with 13 bases between them. The CDR3 is made up of 15 amino acids. The CDR3 sequence is CASSISARINQPQHF. The CDR3, as DNA: TGTGCCAGTAGTATTTCGGCCAGGATAAATCAGCCCCAGCATTTT.

The chain combines TRBV3-1 (or the pseudogene TRBV3-2) with TRBJ2-6; D gene ambiguous. CDR3 length: 16 residues. The germline gives CDR1 LGHDT, CDR2 YNNKEL (reference sequence). V shed 1 base and J shed 1 base, with 8 bases lying between them. The CDR3 DNA reads as TGTGCCAGCAGCCAAGGCTCGGTGTCTGGGGCCAACGTCCTGACTTTC. Its translation is CASSQGSVSGANVLTF.

The V call is TRBV30, the J call TRBJ2-7; D is uncertain. Trimming removed 7 bases from V and 0 bases from J, with 13 bases in between. Looked up from germline, CDR1 is GTSNPN and CDR2 is SVGIG (reference sequence). The CDR3 is 13 amino acids. The CDR3 loop is CASSKGSSYEQYF. In nucleotides, the CDR3 is TGTGCCTCAAGTAAAGGAAGCTCCTACGAGCAGTACTTC.

This clone was observed a handful of times. This rearrangement joins TRBV19 to TRBJ1-3; D call uncertain. CDR3 length: 15 residues. From germline, CDR1 is LNHDA and CDR2 SQIVND (reference sequence). The V end lost 3 bases, the J end lost 0 bases, and 9 bases lay between the germline ends. Written as DNA, the CDR3 is TGTGCCAGTAGTATCCCGGGGTACTCTGGAAACACCATATATTTT. It is translated as CASSIPGYSGNTIYF.

The chain combines TRBV7-2 with TRBJ2-5, with 9 bases identical to TRBD2. After removal of 1 base from V and 4 bases from J, the junction contained 7 bases not matched to a gene. The CDR3 sequence is 16 residues long. Germline CDR1 SGHTA, CDR2 FQGNSA. The CDR3 protein is CASSLDIAGVGETQYF. The CDR3 DNA follows: TGTGCCAGCAGCTTAGATATAGCGGGAGTAGGAGAGACCCAGTACTTC. Full variable domain (remainder filled in from reference TRBV7-2 and TRBJ2-5): GAGVSQSPSNKVTEKGKDVELRCDPISGHTALYWYRQSLGQGLEFLIYFQGNSAPDKSGLPSDRFSAERTGGSVSTLTIQRTQQEDSAVYLCASSLDIAGVGETQYFGPGTRLLVL.

The chain couples TRBV5-6 to TRBJ2-7; possible D gene TRBD1, 6 bases. CDR3 length: 14 residues. Germline V gene data show CDR1 as SGHDT and CDR2 as YYEEEE. The V end was cut by 3 bases, the J end by 2 bases, with 12 bases between. This CDR3 reads CASSSKDSTYEQYF. The CDR3 DNA sequence: TGTGCCAGCAGCTCTAAGGACAGTACCTACGAGCAGTACTTC.

The chain is built from TRBV24-1 and TRBJ2-1; TRBD2 matches 10 bases. The CDR3 sequence is 14 residues long. The germline V gene has CDR1 KGHDR and CDR2 SFDVKD. J was trimmed by 9 bases and V by 4 bases; bases with no gene match: 5. The CDR3 region is CATSEAAGGVEQFF. DNA of the CDR3: TGTGCCACCAGTGAGGCAGCGGGAGGGGTTGAGCAGTTCTTC.

The rearrangement uses TRBV5-1 and TRBJ1-2; 10 nucleotides line up with TRBD1. With V trimmed by 0 bases and J by 4 bases, 12 bases remained unmatched. The CDR3 sequence is 18 residues long. Looked up from germline, CDR1 is SGHRS and CDR2 is YFSETQ. The CDR3 DNA is TGCGCCAGCAGCTTGGGTCCGGGACAGGGGAGAGGAAGCTATGGCTACACCTTC. This gives the protein CASSLGPGQGRGSYGYTF.

The rearrangement joins TRBV5-5 to TRBJ2-7; D may be TRBD1 or TRBD2 (5 bases each). CDR1 SGHKS and CDR2 YYEKEE come from the germline V gene (reference sequence). CDR3 size: 13 residues. V shed 4 bases and J shed 3 bases, with 11 bases lying between them. The CDR3 region has the DNA TGTGCCAGCAGCGGGACGAGGGTCTACGAGCAGTACTTC. Amino acids: CASSGTRVYEQYF.

J is TRBJ2-7 and V is TRBV5-5; D unclear. Trimming pared 0 bases from V and 2 bases from J, leaving 12 bases between. Germline loops: CDR1 SGHKS, CDR2 YYEKEE (reference sequence). This CDR3 is built from 15 residues. CDR3 sequence reads: CASSLVVGIPYEQYF. CDR3 nucleotides: TGTGCCAGCAGCTTGGTGGTGGGGATACCCTACGAGCAGTACTTC.

V is TRBV30 and J is TRBJ1-2; D uncertain. Trimming removed 3 bases from V and 5 bases from J, with 4 bases in between. The length of the CDR3 is 10 residues. CDR1 is GTSNPN, CDR2 SVGIG, per germline (reference sequence). CDR3 nucleotides: TGTGCCTGGAGGAATTATGGCTACACCTTC. Encoded protein: CAWRNYGYTF.

This clone was seen a single time. The gene calls are TRBV27 and TRBJ2-1, with D possibly being TRBD1 or TRBD2 (7 bases each). CDR3 length: 13 amino acids. Germline lookup yields CDR1 MNHEY and CDR2 SMNVEV (reference sequence). V dropped 7 bases and J dropped 9 bases, with 16 bases sitting between them. The CDR3 sequence: CASKSQGGSEQFF. CDR3 nucleotides: TGTGCCAGCAAGAGTCAGGGGGGGAGTGAGCAGTTCTTC.

A word on this clone: An end of the junction does not agree with germline; a read error may underlie this. The V call is TRBV6-1, the J call TRBJ2-7, with a possible D match to TRBD2 (5 bases). Germline CDR1 is MNHNS and CDR2 is SASEGT. The CDR3 is made up of 13 amino acids. CDR3 residues: CASREDGNYEQYF. The CDR3, as DNA: TGTGCCAGCAGGGAAGACGGGAACTACGAGCAGTACTTC.

This clone was picked up one time. The V and J genes are TRBV18 and TRBJ2-3; 10 bases are a match to TRBD2. Germline CDR1 KGHSH, CDR2 LQKENI. The CDR3 consists of 16 residues. Germline trimming cut 3 bases from V and 6 bases from J; bases unmatched to any gene: 9. The CDR3 region is CASSPASGRDRDTQYF. The CDR3, as DNA: TGTGCCAGCTCACCCGCGAGCGGGAGGGACCGTGATACGCAGTATTTT.

This clone was seen ten or more times. This sequence joins TRBV14 and TRBJ2-3; 8 bases are a match to TRBD2. CDR1 and CDR2 (germline): SGHDN, FVKESK. The CDR3 covers 16 residues. The J segment lost 3 bases and the V segment lost 4 bases, leaving 9 bases of the junction unmatched. The CDR3 region has the DNA TGTGCCAGCAGCCCCCACGCGGGGGGTTTAACAGATACGCAGTATTTT. Translating gives CASSPHAGGLTDTQYF.

This chain uses TRBV4-2 with TRBJ2-7; 8 nucleotides agree with TRBD2. Trimming removed 3 bases from V and 4 bases from J; junction bases left unmatched: 11. This CDR3 region has 16 residues. CDR1 and CDR2 (germline): LGHNA, YNFKEQ. For the CDR3, the DNA is TGTGCCAGCAGCCAGGCCGATGCGGGGGGAGGGTACGAGCAGTACTTC. Residues: CASSQADAGGGYEQYF.

The V and J genes are TRBV19 and TRBJ2-7; 8 bases line up with TRBD1. Germline lookup yields CDR1 LNHDA and CDR2 SQIVND (reference sequence). The length of the CDR3 is 14 residues. V gave up 6 bases and J gave up 6 bases; unmatched junction bases: 10. The CDR3 spells CASRHRTGTGEQYF. The CDR3 DNA is TGTGCCAGTAGGCACAGGACAGGGACGGGCGAGCAGTACTTC.

The chain recombines TRBV4-1 with TRBJ2-4; D unresolved. The CDR3 has 13 residues. V lost 0 bases and J lost 7, with 7 bases in between. CDR1 and CDR2 from the germline V gene are MGHRA and YSYEKL. The CDR3 reads CASSQDPRNIQYF. The CDR3 coding sequence is TGCGCCAGCAGCCAAGATCCGCGGAACATTCAGTACTTC.